The clone carrying this T cell receptor beta chain was observed at least ten times. Unique molecular identifiers (one per individual cDNA molecule) were attached. In TCRdb, the 5' RACE reads were re-called with MiXCR into one record per CDR3 protein. Seen here are about 60,000 distinct CDR3 sequences, roughly 5.3% observed once, and the top ten hold 6.8%. These data come from a study of early T cells in non-severe SARS-CoV-2 infection. The CDR3 spans 14 residues. Germline values: CDR1 SGHVS, CDR2 FNYEAQ. Deletions cut 5 bases from V and 4 bases from J, with 13 bases between. This chain joins TRBV7-6 and TRBJ2-3; D ambiguous. The sequencing input was whole blood. This TCR came from an adult who was a healthcare worker with PCR-confirmed SARS-CoV-2 infection or an uninfected control (not recorded which). The DNA of the CDR3 is TGTGCCAGCAGCCCCGCACCTAGATCAGATACGCAGTATTTT. As protein: CASSPAPRSDTQYF.